The 13 T cell receptor beta chains below come from one sample, sequenced in a study of blood T cell repertoires in COVID-19. Profiled with immunoSEQ multiplex PCR; TCRdb holds only in-frame clones, not every one. Of roughly 56,000 clones listed, approximately 88% are singletons. Sequencing used peripheral blood. The receptors shown here come from a human donor in a cohort sampled during active COVID-19.

This chain uses TRBV12-3 or TRBV12-4 with TRBJ2-5; D is unresolved. Trimming pared 3 bases from V and 5 bases from J, leaving 10 bases between. This CDR3 contains 13 residues. The CDR3 here is CASSLWVQETQYF. The CDR3 DNA reads TGTGCCAGCAGTTTGTGGGTACAGGAGACCCAGTACTTC.

The gene calls are TRBV5-5 and TRBJ1-6; maybe TRBD1 (6 bases). Trimming took off 3 bases at V and 10 bases at J, with 17 bases between the two ends. Germline V CDR1 and CDR2: SGHKS, YYEKEE (reference sequence). The CDR3 loop spans 15 amino acids. CDR3 DNA: TGTGCCAGCAGCTCAGAGGACAGAGGACTCTCACCCCTCCACTTT. Protein: CASSSEDRGLSPLHF. The full variable domain, with the rest looked up from reference TRBV5-5 and TRBJ1-6, is DAGVTQSPTHLIKTRGQQVTLRCSPISGHKSVSWYQQVLGQGPQFIFQYYEKEERGRGNFPDRFSARQFPNYSSELNVNALLLGDSALYLCASSSEDRGLSPLHFGNGTRLTVT.

The rearrangement joins TRBV15 to TRBJ2-5; 11 nucleotides line up with TRBD2. Trimming removed 1 base from V and 7 bases from J; junction bases left unmatched: 5. CDR3 length: 15 amino acids. In germline, CDR1 is LNHNV, CDR2 YYDKDF (reference sequence). CDR3 in amino acids: CATSRVTSGGGTQYF. The CDR3 region has the DNA TGTGCCACCAGCAGAGTAACTAGCGGGGGCGGGACCCAGTACTTC.

The chain is built from TRBV19 and TRBJ2-4; 9 nucleotides line up with TRBD2. The CDR3 is 17 amino acids. Trimming cost V 1 base and J 4 bases; bases outside gene matches: 8. CDR1 and CDR2 (germline): LNHDA, SQIVND (reference sequence). The CDR3 bases are TGTGCCAGTAGTATAGGGCAGGATAGCGGGGGAAAAAACATTCAGTACTTC. It yields the protein CASSIGQDSGGKNIQYF.

The CDR3 is CASSYRQGDLSNQPQHF. CDR3 coding DNA: TGTGCCAGCAGTTACCGACAGGGGGATTTGAGCAATCAGCCCCAGCATTTT. This chain links TRBV6-2 or TRBV6-3 with TRBJ1-5; 9 bases fit TRBD1. The junction had 6 bases not matched to a gene; V was cut back by 2 bases and J by 1 base. Germline V gene sequence: CDR1 MNHEY, CDR2 SVGEGT. This CDR3 has 17 residues.

In DNA form, the CDR3 reads TGTGCCAGCAGTTACGGGACAGGGTCCAGTTCACCCCTCCACTTT. It codes for CASSYGTGSSSPLHF. The chain employs TRBV6-5 and TRBJ1-6, with 9 bases lining up with TRBD1. The CDR3 sequence is 15 residues long. The germline gives CDR1 MNHEY, CDR2 SVGAGI. With 2 bases clipped from V and 9 bases from J, the junction kept 5 bases outside the gene matches.

The chain has TRBV27 and TRBJ2-2, with D unclear. V was trimmed by 5 bases and J by 7 bases, leaving 8 bases between them. This CDR3 is built from 12 residues. Looked up from germline, CDR1 is MNHEY and CDR2 is SMNVEV (reference sequence). The CDR3 is CASSMQLGELFF. CDR3 in DNA: TGTGCCAGCAGTATGCAACTCGGGGAGCTGTTTTTT.

The chain combines TRBV6-2 or TRBV6-3 with TRBJ2-1, with D tentatively TRBD1 (5 bases). Germline loops: CDR1 MNHEY, CDR2 SVGEGT. Trimming shortened V by 4 bases and J by 1 base, and 11 bases separated the two germline ends. The CDR3 loop spans 15 amino acids. This CDR3 is CASSLDILSYNEQFF. The CDR3 coding sequence is TGTGCCAGCAGTTTGGACATTTTATCCTACAATGAGCAGTTCTTC.

The rearrangement uses TRBV19 and TRBJ2-3; the match to TRBD2 covers 11 bases. Trimming took 8 bases from V and 1 from J; bases not matched to a gene: 11. This CDR3 has 17 amino acids. CDR1 is LNHDA and CDR2 is SQIVND in the germline V gene (reference sequence). The CDR3 DNA is TGTGCCAGTTCGGTTTTAGCGGGGGGGCCTGGCACAGATACGCAGTATTTT. It codes for CASSVLAGGPGTDTQYF.

The V call is TRBV10-2, the J call TRBJ1-2, with a weak D call TRBD1 (6 bases). The CDR3 length is 16 residues. Germline V gene sequence: CDR1 WSHSY, CDR2 SAAADI. Trimming pared 6 bases from V and 1 base from J, leaving 18 bases between. CDR3 protein: CASSHPRGSGNYGYTF. DNA for the CDR3: TGCGCCAGCAGCCACCCGAGGGGGAGTGGTAACTATGGCTACACCTTC.

The rearrangement uses TRBV18 and TRBJ2-3, with D maybe TRBD1 (5 bases). Trimming removed 5 bases from V and 2 bases from J, with 20 bases in between. CDR3 length: 17 amino acids. The germline V gene has CDR1 KGHSH and CDR2 LQKENI. CDR3 sequence reads: CASSTMRTRPYTDTQYF. CDR3 DNA: TGTGCCAGCTCAACCATGCGGACACGACCATACACAGATACGCAGTATTTT.

CDR3 bases: TGTGCCAGCTCACCTCGGACTAGCGGGGTCTTCCAAGAGACCCAGTACTTC. Translated, it gives CASSPRTSGVFQETQYF. The J gene is TRBJ2-5, the V gene TRBV18; 12 bases map to TRBD2. CDR1 KGHSH and CDR2 LQKENI come from the germline V gene. V was pared by 3 bases and J by 1 base, with 6 bases of the junction left unmatched. The CDR3 is 17 amino acids. Drawing the rest from reference TRBV18 and TRBJ2-5, the complete variable domain is NAGVMQNPRHLVRRRGQEARLRCSPMKGHSHVYWYRQLPEEGLKFMVYLQKENIIDESGMPKERFSAEFPKEGPSILRIQQVVRGDSAAYFCASSPRTSGVFQETQYFGPGTRLLVL.

The sample holds one count of this clone. The chain has TRBV11-2 and TRBJ1-1, with a tentative D call TRBD1 (5 bases). Trimming cost V 2 bases and J 4 bases, with 14 bases left between them. CDR1 and CDR2 from the germline V gene are SGHAT and FQNNGV. The CDR3 runs to 15 residues. The CDR3 here is CASSLFRGEGTEAFF. CDR3 in DNA: TGTGCCAGCAGCTTATTCAGAGGGGAGGGCACTGAAGCTTTCTTT.